This T cell receptor (beta chain) was identified in a study of blood T cell repertoires in COVID-19. In the study overall: The study drew acute and convalescent COVID-19 samples from the United States, Italy and Spain.

As processed by the authors: Amplification of reference gene primers was used by the study to estimate nucleated cell counts. Sequenced by immunoSEQ multiplex PCR; TCRdb stores in-frame clones only, minus some. Clone size and the V and J calls come from that table; the DNA yielded D and trimming. The sample lists 280,000 or so clones, 85% seen once, with 2.5% to 3% in the top ten. Participants were aged about 18 to 90 years, lived in 24 US areas, and enrolled virtually. Membership in each cohort depended on participant-reported clinical history. Per germline, CDR1 MGHRA and CDR2 YSYEKL. The CDR3 has 17 residues. V was clipped by 1 base and J by 3 bases, with 17 bases between them.

J is TRBJ2-3 and V is TRBV4-1; D possibly corresponds to TRBD1 (6 bases). The TCR sequence derives from a woman aged 45-65 years who had recovered from COVID-19. The sequencing input was PBMCs or T cells enriched from blood (not recorded which). For the CDR3, the DNA is TGCGCCAGCAGCCAAGCCTCACCGGCCCAGGGGACAGATACGCAGTATTTT. It is translated as CASSQASPAQGTDTQYF.